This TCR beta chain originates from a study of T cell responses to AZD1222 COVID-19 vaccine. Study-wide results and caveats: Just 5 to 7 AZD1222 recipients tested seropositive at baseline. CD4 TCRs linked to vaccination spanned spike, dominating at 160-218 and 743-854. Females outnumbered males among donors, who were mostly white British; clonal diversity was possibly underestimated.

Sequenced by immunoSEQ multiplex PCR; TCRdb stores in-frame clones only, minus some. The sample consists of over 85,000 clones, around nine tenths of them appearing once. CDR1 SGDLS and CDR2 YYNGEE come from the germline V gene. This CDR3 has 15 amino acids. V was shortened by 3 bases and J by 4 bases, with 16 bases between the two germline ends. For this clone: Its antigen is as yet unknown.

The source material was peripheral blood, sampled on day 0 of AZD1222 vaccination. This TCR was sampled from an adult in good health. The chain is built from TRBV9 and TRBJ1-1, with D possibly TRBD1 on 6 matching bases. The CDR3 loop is CASSEQGLGTTEAFF. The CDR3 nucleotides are TGTGCCAGCAGCGAACAGGGTTTGGGAACCACTGAAGCTTTCTTT.